Shown below are 26 T cell receptor beta chains from a single sample sequenced in a study of human T cells and chemical hapten exposure. TCRdb ran MiXCR on the RACE reads and lists one entry per CDR3 protein. The sample lists a few hundred thousand distinct CDR3 sequences; about 4.8% were seen once. Time point here: patch test 1, 2 weeks after DPC sensitization. Indicated treatment: therapeutic diphenylcyclopropenone sensitization with weekly scalp DPC. Sequences were derived from whole blood, sampled in connection with sensitization to the hapten diphenylcyclopropenone (DPC). These receptors all stem from a woman in her fifties or sixties with alopecia areata. Some clones in this sample may be carry-over from other donors' samples.

Ten or more counts support this clonotype. The chain recombines TRBV30 with TRBJ1-3; D call uncertain. The CDR3 is 16 amino acids. V lost 0 bases, J lost 5 bases, and 17 bases lay in between. Germline V CDR1 and CDR2: GTSNPN, SVGIG (reference sequence). The CDR3 bases are TGTGCCTGGAGTGTATCGACTACTTCCCCGCGAAACACCATATATTTT. Its protein product is CAWSVSTTSPRNTIYF. The full variable domain, rest sourced from reference TRBV30 and TRBJ1-3, is SQTIHQWPATLVQPVGSPLSLECTVEGTSNPNLYWYRQAAGRGLQLLFYSVGIGQISSEVPQNLSASRPQDRQFILSSKKLLLSDSGFYLCAWSVSTTSPRNTIYFGEGSWLTVV.

This clonotype occurred many times. The chain employs TRBV10-3 and TRBJ2-5, with 7 nucleotides matching TRBD1. This CDR3 spans 15 amino acids. The V segment lost 0 bases and the J segment 3 bases; nucleotides outside the gene matches: 4. Looked up from germline, CDR1 is ENHRY and CDR2 is SYGVKD. The CDR3 coding sequence is TGTGCCATCAGTGAGTCCAAAGGACAGGAAGAGACCCAGTACTTC. Amino acid sequence: CAISESKGQEETQYF.

The V gene is TRBV11-2, the J gene TRBJ2-1; 9 bases fit TRBD2. Per the germline V gene, CDR1 is SGHAT and CDR2 is FQNNGV. With 5 bases clipped from V and 9 bases from J, the junction kept 8 bases outside the gene matches. This CDR3 has 14 amino acids. The CDR3 DNA reads as TGTGCCAGCAGCATATCGAGACTAGCGGCTGAGCAGTTCTTC. It is translated as CASSISRLAAEQFF.

This clonotype has at least ten counts. The chain joins TRBV4-3 to TRBJ2-1; 12 bases fit TRBD2. The length of the CDR3 is 16 residues. The V gene end was trimmed by 0 bases and the J gene end by 8 bases; junction bases not matched to a gene: 5. In germline, CDR1 is LGHNA, CDR2 YSLEER. Written as DNA, the CDR3 is TGCGCCAGCAGCCAAGATTGGACTAGCGGGATCGATGAGCAGTTCTTC. Translated: CASSQDWTSGIDEQFF.

The sample holds many counts of this clonotype. The chain is built from TRBV3-1 and TRBJ1-1, with a weak D call TRBD1 (5 bases). Germline-derived CDR1 and CDR2 are LGHDT and YNNKEL (reference sequence). With 4 bases removed from V and 8 bases from J, the gap between germline ends came to 20 bases. There are 15 residues in the CDR3. CDR3 in amino acids: CASSRTITGTDEAFF. The CDR3 bases are TGTGCCAGCAGCCGTACCATTACCGGGACGGACGAAGCTTTCTTT. Drawing the rest from reference TRBV3-1 and TRBJ1-1, the complete variable domain is DTAVSQTPKYLVTQMGNDKSIKCEQNLGHDTMYWYKQDSKKFLKIMFSYNNKELIINETVPNRFSPKSPDKAHLNLHINSLELGDSAVYFCASSRTITGTDEAFFGQGTRLTVV.

V is TRBV18 and J is TRBJ2-1, with D hard to call. The V and J ends lost 3 bases and 4 bases respectively, with 10 bases between them. The CDR3 extends over 14 amino acids. Per the germline V gene, CDR1 is KGHSH and CDR2 is LQKENI. CDR3 residues: CASSPTLQYNEQFF. CDR3 nucleotide sequence: TGTGCCAGCTCACCGACTCTTCAGTACAATGAGCAGTTCTTC. Filled out from reference TRBV18 and TRBJ2-1, the complete variable domain reads NAGVMQNPRHLVRRRGQEARLRCSPMKGHSHVYWYRQLPEEGLKFMVYLQKENIIDESGMPKERFSAEFPKEGPSILRIQQVVRGDSAAYFCASSPTLQYNEQFFGPGTRLTVL.

This clonotype came up many times. The J gene is TRBJ2-7, the V gene TRBV29-1, with D maybe TRBD1 (5 bases). V lost 7 bases and J 7 bases, leaving 20 bases between the germline ends. The CDR3 totals 13 residues. Germline V lookup: CDR1 SQVTM, CDR2 ANQGSEA. CDR3: CSGQEPGRQEQYF. Written as DNA, the CDR3 is TGCAGCGGCCAAGAACCGGGTCGACAGGAGCAGTACTTC.

This clonotype occurred a few times. The gene calls are TRBV4-1 and TRBJ1-3; 7 bases fit TRBD1. V shed 3 bases and J 0 bases; nucleotides not matched to a gene: 5. The CDR3 totals 16 residues. CDR1 is MGHRA, CDR2 YSYEKL, per germline. Here the CDR3 DNA reads TGCGCCAGCAGCCAGGGGACAGCCTCCTCTGGAAACACCATATATTTT. Translating gives CASSQGTASSGNTIYF.

The V call is TRBV27, the J call TRBJ2-5; D is perhaps TRBD2 (6 bases). V dropped 6 bases and J dropped 1 base, with 9 bases sitting between them. Germline V lookup: CDR1 MNHEY, CDR2 SMNVEV (reference sequence). The CDR3 is made up of 13 amino acids. CDR3 sequence: CASRTSLQETQYF. The CDR3 DNA is TGTGCCAGCAGAACTAGCCTCCAAGAGACCCAGTACTTC.

This clonotype was seen repeatedly, ten times or more. The chain couples TRBV6-1 to TRBJ1-1; no clear D. The CDR3 is 13 residues long. Trimming took 7 bases from V and 1 from J, leaving 10 bases between them. Germline V lookup: CDR1 MNHNS, CDR2 SASEGT. CDR3 residues: CASMRPPNTEAFF. The CDR3 bases are TGTGCCAGCATGAGGCCTCCGAACACTGAAGCTTTCTTT.

The genes are TRBV6-5 and TRBJ2-3; D could derive from TRBD1 or TRBD2 (5 bases each). Trimming took 8 bases from V and 0 from J, leaving 15 bases between them. There are 15 residues in the CDR3. Germline values: CDR1 MNHEY, CDR2 SVGAGI. The CDR3 sequence is CASARDGISTDTQYF. The CDR3 DNA sequence: TGTGCCAGCGCACGGGACGGCATTAGCACAGATACGCAGTATTTT.

In its sample, this clonotype was seen a few times. The chain uses TRBV5-1 and TRBJ2-3; D is possibly TRBD1 (6 bases). Deletions cut 0 bases from V and 2 bases from J, with 10 bases between. The CDR3 is 15 residues long. Germline V CDR1 and CDR2: SGHRS, YFSETQ. CDR3 sequence: CASSLEGHPTDTQYF. CDR3 sequence (DNA): TGCGCCAGCAGCTTGGAGGGACACCCCACAGATACGCAGTATTTT.

This clonotype was recorded at least ten times. The chain couples TRBV12-3 or TRBV12-4 to TRBJ2-1; possible D gene TRBD2, 5 bases. The CDR3 length is 12 residues. Deletions cut 3 bases from V and 6 bases from J, with 6 bases between. CDR3 nucleotide sequence: TGTGCCAGCAGTTTCCGGGGCAATGAGCAGTTCTTC. Amino acids: CASSFRGNEQFF.

This clonotype was counted a few times. This rearrangement joins TRBV6-5 to TRBJ1-2; no firm D call. Trimming left V 0 bases short and J 2 bases short, with 13 bases between. This CDR3 is 16 amino acids long. Per germline, CDR1 MNHEY and CDR2 SVGAGI. The CDR3 protein is CASSYSTLLTNYGYTF. For the CDR3, the DNA is TGTGCCAGCAGTTACTCAACCCTGCTCACCAACTATGGCTACACCTTC.

This clonotype was recorded at least ten times. V is TRBV7-9 and J is TRBJ2-5, with D tentatively TRBD2 (5 bases). Germline V lookup: CDR1 SEHNR, CDR2 FQNEAQ (reference sequence). Trimming pared 1 base from V and 5 bases from J, leaving 20 bases between. The CDR3 extends over 17 amino acids. Here the CDR3 DNA reads TGTGCCAGCAGCTTAGACCGGGTTACGGGAAGTTTGGAGACCCAGTACTTC. Protein product: CASSLDRVTGSLETQYF.

This clonotype has ten or more counts. The chain carries TRBV6-1 and TRBJ1-1; D perhaps matches TRBD1 (5 bases). Per the germline V gene, CDR1 is MNHNS and CDR2 is SASEGT. The ends were cut back, 3 bases at V and 10 bases at J, with 9 bases in the middle. CDR3 length: 11 residues. The CDR3 is CASSEVGTAFF. The CDR3 coding sequence is TGTGCCAGCAGTGAGGTCGGGACAGCTTTCTTT.

The V and J genes are TRBV2 and TRBJ1-1, with D possibly being TRBD1 (6 bases). Trimming took 4 bases from V and 9 from J, leaving 12 bases between them. CDR1 and CDR2 from the germline V gene are SNHLY and FYNNEI. The CDR3 has 12 residues. CDR3 nucleotides: TGTGCCAGCAGTGGGGGAGGACAGCAAGCTTTCTTT. Residues: CASSGGGQQAFF.

The genes are TRBV28 and TRBJ1-4; D perhaps matches TRBD1 (6 bases). The CDR3 has 14 residues. Trimming took 5 bases from V and 4 from J, leaving 11 bases between them. Germline V gene lookup returns CDR1 MDHEN and CDR2 SYDVKM. The CDR3 here is CASSRPGVNEKLFF. CDR3 nucleotide sequence: TGTGCCAGCAGTCGTCCAGGGGTTAATGAAAAACTGTTTTTT.

This clonotype has just a few counts. The chain employs TRBV2 and TRBJ1-4; 7 nucleotides align to TRBD1. The V gene's germline CDR1 is SNHLY and CDR2 FYNNEI. Losses at the gene ends were 4 bases for V and 4 bases for J; bases not matched to a gene: 6. The CDR3 contains 15 residues. The CDR3 DNA follows: TGTGCCAGCAGTGTGGGGGACAGCTTTAATGAAAAACTGTTTTTT. Its protein product is CASSVGDSFNEKLFF.

At least ten counts were recorded for this clonotype. This chain joins TRBV28 and TRBJ2-4; 11 bases align to TRBD2. Germline trimming cut 6 bases from V and 0 bases from J; bases unmatched to any gene: 7. The CDR3 covers 17 residues. Per the germline V gene, CDR1 is MDHEN and CDR2 is SYDVKM. The chain's CDR3 is CASREGLAVLAKNIQYF. CDR3 sequence (DNA): TGTGCCAGCAGAGAGGGACTAGCGGTTTTAGCCAAAAACATTCAGTACTTC.

This clonotype came up many times. V and J are TRBV6-6 and TRBJ2-5, with D unclear. The V end was cut by 5 bases, the J end by 1 base, with 11 bases between. CDR3 length: 14 residues. The germline CDR1 and CDR2 sequences are MNHNY and SVGAGI (reference sequence). CDR3 sequence reads: CASSDVGPQETQYF. CDR3 sequence (DNA): TGTGCCAGCAGTGACGTCGGACCCCAAGAGACCCAGTACTTC.

The chain employs TRBV5-1 and TRBJ2-7; weak D call: TRBD1 (5 bases). CDR3 length: 13 amino acids. Germline loops: CDR1 SGHRS, CDR2 YFSETQ. V was pared by 4 bases and J by 3 bases, with 11 bases between. The CDR3 DNA reads as TGCGCCAGCAGCGACAGAACCAGCTACGAGCAGTACTTC. This encodes CASSDRTSYEQYF.

This clonotype was detected many times. J is TRBJ1-1 and V is TRBV20-1; the D is unclear. Per germline, CDR1 DFQATT and CDR2 SNEGSKA (reference sequence). The CDR3 contains 12 residues. V was trimmed by 3 bases and J by 4 bases, leaving 9 bases between them. The CDR3 DNA follows: TGCAGTGCTAGCAGGCAGACCACTGAAGCTTTCTTT. It is translated as CSASRQTTEAFF.

In this sample, this clonotype turned up many times. The chain has TRBV5-6 and TRBJ1-1; the D is unclear. Looked up from germline, CDR1 is SGHDT and CDR2 is YYEEEE. V gave up 1 base and J gave up 5 bases, with 9 bases separating them. CDR3 length: 13 residues. CDR3 DNA sequence: TGTGCCAGCAGCTTGACGGGGTGGACTGAAGCTTTCTTT. As protein: CASSLTGWTEAFF.

This clonotype was seen at least ten times. The chain joins TRBV5-1 to TRBJ1-2; weak D call: TRBD1 (5 bases). With 0 bases removed from V and 8 bases from J, the gap between germline ends came to 11 bases. The CDR3 extends over 13 amino acids. CDR1 is SGHRS, CDR2 YFSETQ, per germline. CDR3 region: CASSLEVGLGYTF. CDR3 nucleotides: TGCGCCAGCAGCTTGGAGGTGGGGCTCGGCTACACCTTC.

This clonotype has ten or more counts. The V gene is TRBV12-3 or TRBV12-4, the J gene TRBJ1-2; D uncertain. There are 14 residues in the CDR3. Trimming took 3 bases from V and 4 from J, leaving 12 bases between them. Here the CDR3 DNA reads TGTGCCAGCAGTTTCCGGGGATCCAGCTATGGCTACACCTTC. This codes for CASSFRGSSYGYTF.